A single sample is the source of the 10 T cell receptor beta chains below, sequenced in a study of PD-1 blockade in classical Hodgkin lymphoma. No patient escaped relapse after autologous stem cell transplantation, and brentuximab vedotin exposure varied. TCRdb's table, derived via immunoSEQ multiplex PCR, lists solely in-frame clones and lacks some. The sample has under 60,000 clones; approximately 70% are singletons. Material: peripheral blood mononuclear cells (PBMCs), obtained at baseline. These receptors originate from a human donor with classical Hodgkin lymphoma.

This chain links TRBV5-1 with TRBJ1-1, with a possible D match to TRBD1 (5 bases). The CDR3 is 15 amino acids. CDR1 is SGHRS, CDR2 YFSETQ, per germline. Trimming pared 4 bases from V and 2 bases from J, leaving 15 bases between. In DNA form, the CDR3 reads TGCGCCAGCAGCCTGCAGGTGGGGACTAACACTGAAGCTTTCTTT. Translating it yields CASSLQVGTNTEAFF.

This chain connects TRBV4-1 to TRBJ2-1, with TRBD2 matching 8 bases. With V trimmed by 0 bases and J by 15 bases, 16 bases remained unmatched. Germline V gives CDR1 MGHRA, CDR2 YSYEKL. CDR3 size: 16 residues. CDR3 in DNA: TGCGCCAGCAGCCAAGACCCAGCGGGGGCCCCTATTACATCGTTCTTC. Protein: CASSQDPAGAPITSFF.

The chain has TRBV19 and TRBJ2-6; TRBD1 agrees at 8 bases. V was pared by 5 bases and J by 1 base, with 4 bases of the junction left unmatched. The germline gives CDR1 LNHDA, CDR2 SQIVND (reference sequence). CDR3 length equals 16 residues. The CDR3 DNA sequence: TGTGCCAGTAGTTGGCAGGGGGCTTCTGGGGCCAACGTCCTGACTTTC. It encodes CASSWQGASGANVLTF.

This clone was counted only a few times. This chain uses TRBV6-5 with TRBJ1-3; D uncertain. The V end lost 2 bases, the J end lost 0 bases, and 8 bases lay between the germline ends. This CDR3 contains 15 residues. Per germline, CDR1 MNHEY and CDR2 SVGAGI. This chain's CDR3 is CASSYRWSSGNTIYF. CDR3 sequence (DNA): TGTGCCAGCAGTTACCGGTGGAGCTCTGGAAACACCATATATTTT.

The CDR3 nucleotides read TGTGCCAGCGCTCGGGACAGGGGTTTTGCCGGGGAGCTGTTTTTT. As protein: CASARDRGFAGELFF. This chain uses TRBV2 with TRBJ2-2; 10 bases match TRBD1. The V and J ends lost 8 bases and 6 bases, in that order; junction bases with no gene match: 9. From germline, CDR1 is SNHLY and CDR2 FYNNEI. The CDR3 has 15 residues.

This sequence joins TRBV6-5 and TRBJ2-7, with D possibly TRBD1 on 6 matching bases. The germline V and J ends were trimmed by 2 bases and 2 bases, with 10 bases remaining between them. The CDR3 spans 14 residues. Germline V gene data show CDR1 as MNHEY and CDR2 as SVGAGI. CDR3 sequence reads: CASSYRGWTYEQYF. The CDR3 DNA is TGTGCCAGCAGTTACAGGGGGTGGACCTACGAGCAGTACTTC.

This sequence joins TRBV7-6 and TRBJ2-1, with 9 nucleotides matching TRBD2. The CDR3 loop spans 14 amino acids. The germline V gene has CDR1 SGHVS and CDR2 FNYEAQ. Unmatched junction bases numbered 4, after V lost 1 base and J lost 9 bases. This CDR3 reads CASSLGGGAGEQFF. The CDR3, as DNA: TGTGCCAGCAGCTTAGGCGGGGGGGCCGGTGAGCAGTTCTTC.

This chain links TRBV12-5 with TRBJ2-7; D is perhaps TRBD1 (6 bases). CDR3 length: 16 residues. V was cut by 4 bases and J by 4 bases, with 20 bases left in between. CDR1 LGHNT and CDR2 FRNRAP come from the germline V gene. The CDR3 protein is CASGSGDRSQGYEQYF. DNA of the CDR3: TGTGCTAGTGGTTCCGGCGACAGGTCCCAGGGGTACGAGCAGTACTTC.

This clone has just a few counts. The chain recombines TRBV9 with TRBJ1-3, with D hard to call. Germline lookup yields CDR1 SGDLS and CDR2 YYNGEE. Trimming shortened V by 3 bases and J by 2 bases, and 12 bases separated the two germline ends. This CDR3 has 15 amino acids. CDR3 DNA sequence: TGTGCCAGCAGCGCGAGGGAGGTCCCTGGAAACACCATATATTTT. As protein: CASSAREVPGNTIYF.

The chain couples TRBV30 to TRBJ2-7, with D possibly being TRBD2 (5 bases). V was pared by 2 bases and J by 5 bases, with 16 bases between. Germline V gene sequence: CDR1 GTSNPN, CDR2 SVGIG (reference sequence). The CDR3 contains 14 residues. Here the CDR3 reads CAWSTTRGINEQYF. The CDR3 DNA reads as TGTGCCTGGAGTACTACCCGGGGAATCAACGAGCAGTACTTC.